Listed below are T cell receptor beta chains from one sample, sequenced in a study of blood T cells in healthy people across ages. TCRdb reanalysed the 5' RACE reads using MiXCR and keeps one entry per CDR3 protein. Found here are about a million distinct CDR3 sequences, roughly 47% of them singletons; the top ten hold about a fifth. The sequenced material came from blood. The receptors shown here come from a woman aged 55-69 years in good health. Both conserved end residues are part of each CDR3. A D gene is named only where the DNA matches it firmly. Rows may omit the clone size; those that give it use once, few, many or a size class.

d_gene	abundance	v_gene	j_gene	CDR3nt	CDR3aa
TRBD2	NA	TRBV6-2/TRBV6-3	TRBJ2-3	TGTGCCAGCAGACAACTAGCGGAAAGGGCAGATACGCAGTATTTT	CASRQLAERADTQYF
NA	NA	TRBV30	TRBJ2-3	TGTGCCTGGAGGGCCAACACGAGGGATACGCAGTATTTT	CAWRANTRDTQYF
NA	once	TRBV11-3	TRBJ2-1	TGTGCCAGCAGCTTAGGCCCTGCCTCGGGGCCCAATGAGCAGTTCTTC	CASSLGPASGPNEQFF
NA	once	TRBV7-8	TRBJ2-2	TGTGCCAGCAGCCGAGGACGGCGGCCCACCGGGGAGCTGTTTTTT	CASSRGRRPTGELFF
NA	NA	TRBV29-1	TRBJ2-2	TGCAGCGTTGGCCCCTGGACATCTTCCGGCGGGGAGCTGTTTTTT	CSVGPWTSSGGELFF
TRBD2	NA	TRBV28	TRBJ2-5	TGTGCCAGCAGCTCGACTAGCGGGTACCAAGAGACCCAGTACTTC	CASSSTSGYQETQYF
NA	NA	TRBV27	TRBJ1-4	TGTGCCAGCAGTCCAACCCGGTCGGGGGTTGGGAAACTGTTTTTT	CASSPTRSGVGKLFF
NA	NA	TRBV10-3	TRBJ1-4	TGTGCCATCAGTGGGACAGTGAATGAAAAACTGTTTTTT	CAISGTVNEKLFF
NA	NA	TRBV6-4	TRBJ2-2	TGTGCCAGCAGTGCCCAGGGTCGCTACACCGGGGAGCTGTTTTTT	CASSAQGRYTGELFF
NA	NA	TRBV7-2	TRBJ2-1	TGTGCCAGCAGCCTCCGGGGCGGGGCGACCTACAATGAGCAGTTCTTC	CASSLRGGATYNEQFF
TRBD2	NA	TRBV20-1	TRBJ2-5	TGCAGTGCTAGAAAAGGGACTAGCGGGATAATAGAGACCCAGTACTTC	CSARKGTSGIIETQYF
NA	NA	TRBV7-2	TRBJ1-2	TGTGCCAGCAGCTTAGCGGGGTTTGGGAATGGCTACACCTTC	CASSLAGFGNGYTF
NA	NA	TRBV6-1	TRBJ2-7	TGTGCCAGCAGTCCCCGGGCCGACGGGTTTCGCCACAATGAGCAGTACTTC	CASSPRADGFRHNEQYF
TRBD2	NA	TRBV12-3/TRBV12-4	TRBJ2-3	TGTGCCAGCAGCTCAAGGACTAGCGGATACACAGATACGCAGTATTTT	CASSSRTSGYTDTQYF
NA	NA	TRBV25-1	TRBJ1-2	TGTGCCAGCAGTCCGCTTGACAAGTCCTATGGCTACACCTTC	CASSPLDKSYGYTF
NA	NA	TRBV27	TRBJ2-6	TGTGCCAGCGCTGGGTTGAGCTCTGGGGCCAACGTCCTGACTTTC	CASAGLSSGANVLTF
TRBD2	NA	TRBV3-1	TRBJ2-7	TGTGCCAGCAGCCTGCCCCTTAGCGGGAGGGTCCACAATGAGCAGTACTTC	CASSLPLSGRVHNEQYF
NA	many	TRBV29-1	TRBJ2-4	TGCAGCGTTGAAGGAGAAACCAAAAACATTCAGTACTTC	CSVEGETKNIQYF
TRBD1	NA	TRBV7-3	TRBJ2-1	TGTGCCAGCAGCTCCTACTGGACAGGGGAGGCTAATGAGCAGTTCTTC	CASSSYWTGEANEQFF
TRBD1	few	TRBV4-2	TRBJ2-4	TGTGCCAGCAGCCAAGCCTCCGGGACAGGGCTAGCCAAAAACATTCAGTACTTC	CASSQASGTGLAKNIQYF
NA	NA	TRBV5-6	TRBJ2-7	TGTGCCAGCAGCTCGGGCCCCGGGCCCTACGAGCAGTACTTC	CASSSGPGPYEQYF
TRBD2	NA	TRBV29-1	TRBJ2-3	TGCAGCGTTAGCGGGAGTAGCACAGATACGCAGTATTTT	CSVSGSSTDTQYF
TRBD1	few	TRBV20-1	TRBJ1-6	TGCAGTGCGGCCGTGGGGACAGGGAGCTCACCCCTCCACTTT	CSAAVGTGSSPLHF
NA	NA	TRBV28	TRBJ2-5	TGTGCCAGCAGTTTCGGTTGGACCCAGTACTTC	CASSFGWTQYF
TRBD1	NA	TRBV7-9	TRBJ1-2	TGTGCCAGCAGCACAAGGGACAGGTCTTTCTATGGCTACACCTTC	CASSTRDRSFYGYTF
TRBD2	NA	TRBV6-2/TRBV6-3	TRBJ2-1	TGTGCCAGCAGTCCTAACACGGGAGGGGGTTTGAATGAGCAGTTCTTC	CASSPNTGGGLNEQFF
NA	NA	TRBV18	TRBJ2-2	TGTGCCAGCTCACCAAATCCCAGGGTCACCGGGGAGCTGTTTTTT	CASSPNPRVTGELFF